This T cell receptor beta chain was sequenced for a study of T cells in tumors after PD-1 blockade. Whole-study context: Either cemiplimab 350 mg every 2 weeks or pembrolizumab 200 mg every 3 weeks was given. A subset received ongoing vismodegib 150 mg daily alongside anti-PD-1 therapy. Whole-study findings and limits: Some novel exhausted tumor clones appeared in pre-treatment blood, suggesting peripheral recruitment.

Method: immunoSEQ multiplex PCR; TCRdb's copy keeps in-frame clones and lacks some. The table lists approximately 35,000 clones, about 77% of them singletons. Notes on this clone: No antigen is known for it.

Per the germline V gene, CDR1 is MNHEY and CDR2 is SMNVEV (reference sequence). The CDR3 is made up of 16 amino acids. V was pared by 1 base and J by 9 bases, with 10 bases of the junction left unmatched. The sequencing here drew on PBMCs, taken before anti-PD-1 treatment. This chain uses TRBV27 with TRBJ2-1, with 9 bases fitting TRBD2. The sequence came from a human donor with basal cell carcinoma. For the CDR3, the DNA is TGTGCCAGCAGTTTATACTGGACTAGCGCGGGGGGTGAGCAGTTCTTC. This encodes CASSLYWTSAGGEQFF.